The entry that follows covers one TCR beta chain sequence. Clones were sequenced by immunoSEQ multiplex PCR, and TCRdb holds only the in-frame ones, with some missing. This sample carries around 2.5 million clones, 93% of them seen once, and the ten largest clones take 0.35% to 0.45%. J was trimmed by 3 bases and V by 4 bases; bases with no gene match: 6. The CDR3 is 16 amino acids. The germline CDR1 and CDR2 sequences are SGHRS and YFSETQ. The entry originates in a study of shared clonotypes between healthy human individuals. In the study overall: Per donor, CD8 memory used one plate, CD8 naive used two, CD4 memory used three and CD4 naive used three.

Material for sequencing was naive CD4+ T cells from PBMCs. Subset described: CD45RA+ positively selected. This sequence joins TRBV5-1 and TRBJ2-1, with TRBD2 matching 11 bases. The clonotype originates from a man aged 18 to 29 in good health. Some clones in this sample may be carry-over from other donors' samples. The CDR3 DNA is TGCGCCAGCAGCCCGTTGACTAGCGGGAACTACAATGAGCAGTTCTTC. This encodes CASSPLTSGNYNEQFF.